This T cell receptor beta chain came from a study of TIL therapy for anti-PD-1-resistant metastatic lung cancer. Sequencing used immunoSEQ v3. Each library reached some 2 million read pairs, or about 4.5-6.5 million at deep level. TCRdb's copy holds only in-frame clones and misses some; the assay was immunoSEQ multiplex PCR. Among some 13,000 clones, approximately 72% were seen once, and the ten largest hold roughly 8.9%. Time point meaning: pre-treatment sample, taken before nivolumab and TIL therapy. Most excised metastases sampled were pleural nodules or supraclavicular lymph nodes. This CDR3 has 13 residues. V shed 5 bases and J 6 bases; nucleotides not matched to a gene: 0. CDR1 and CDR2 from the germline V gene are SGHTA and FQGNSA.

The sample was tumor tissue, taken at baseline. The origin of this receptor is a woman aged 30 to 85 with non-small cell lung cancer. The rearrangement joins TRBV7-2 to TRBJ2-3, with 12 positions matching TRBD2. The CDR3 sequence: CASSGLAGDTQYF. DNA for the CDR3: TGTGCCAGCAGCGGACTAGCGGGGGATACGCAGTATTTT. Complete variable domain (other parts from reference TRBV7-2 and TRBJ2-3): GAGVSQSPSNKVTEKGKDVELRCDPISGHTALYWYRQSLGQGLEFLIYFQGNSAPDKSGLPSDRFSAERTGGSVSTLTIQRTQQEDSAVYLCASSGLAGDTQYFGPGTRLTVL.